The next 17 T cell receptor beta chains were all read from a single sample in a study of shared clonotypes between healthy human individuals. The assay was immunoSEQ multiplex PCR, and TCRdb's table has in-frame clones only and misses some. The sample has around 240,000 clones, 65% to 70% seen once; the top ten hold around 10%. The sequenced sample consisted of memory CD4+ T cells sorted from blood. Sample subset: CD45RA-negative fraction. The receptor set was obtained from a man in his thirties or forties in good health.

This rearrangement joins TRBV7-9 to TRBJ2-1; no definite D call. The germline V gene has CDR1 SEHNR and CDR2 FQNEAQ (reference sequence). The CDR3 contains 15 residues. V was clipped by 2 bases and J by 1 base, with 9 bases between them. This CDR3 reads CASSLSAESYNEQFF. The CDR3 DNA reads TGTGCCAGCAGCTTATCGGCGGAATCCTACAATGAGCAGTTCTTC.

The chain combines TRBV7-3 with TRBJ2-2; 8 positions match TRBD2. CDR3 length: 16 amino acids. From germline, CDR1 is SGHTA and CDR2 FQGTGA. J gave up 3 bases and V 3 bases, and 6 bases lay outside the gene matches. CDR3 protein: CASSLSLADYTGELFF. In DNA form, the CDR3 reads TGTGCCAGCAGCTTGTCACTAGCGGATTACACCGGGGAGCTGTTTTTT.

The chain joins TRBV9 to TRBJ2-5; tentative D call: TRBD2 (6 bases). Trimming shortened V by 0 bases and J by 5 bases, and 11 bases separated the two germline ends. Germline V gene data show CDR1 as SGDLS and CDR2 as YYNGEE. This CDR3 contains 14 residues. Written as DNA, the CDR3 is TGTGCCAGCAGCGTAGGTGGCGGGAAGGAGACCCAGTACTTC. Translated: CASSVGGGKETQYF.

This clone was recorded once. The V gene is TRBV28, the J gene TRBJ2-7; D is unresolved. The length of the CDR3 is 15 residues. Germline V gene data show CDR1 as MDHEN and CDR2 as SYDVKM. The V gene lost 1 base and the J gene lost 1 base, with 11 bases spanning the gap. Here the CDR3 reads CASSLLATHSYEQYF. CDR3 DNA: TGTGCCAGCAGTTTATTGGCCACTCATTCCTACGAGCAGTACTTC.

The V and J genes are TRBV7-3 and TRBJ2-1; D is perhaps TRBD2 (6 bases). Trimming stripped 2 bases from V and 2 bases from J, with 13 bases between. Germline V gene data show CDR1 as SGHTA and CDR2 as FQGTGA. This CDR3 is 16 amino acids long. Written as DNA, the CDR3 is TGTGCCAGCAGCTTAGGAGGGGTCCGGACCTACAATGAGCAGTTCTTC. Translation gives CASSLGGVRTYNEQFF.

The chain links TRBV7-9 to TRBJ1-4; TRBD1 is a possible D gene (5 bases). The CDR3 extends over 14 amino acids. The V end was cut by 5 bases, the J end by 9 bases, with 16 bases between. Germline assignment: CDR1 SEHNR and CDR2 FQNEAQ (reference sequence). CDR3 in amino acids: CASSPIGGIQKLFF. The CDR3 DNA reads TGTGCCAGCAGCCCGATCGGGGGGATACAAAAACTGTTTTTT.

The chain carries TRBV7-8 and TRBJ2-7, with TRBD1 as a possible D gene (6 bases). Trimming took 5 bases from V and 5 from J, leaving 16 bases between them. CDR1 and CDR2 (germline): SGHVS, FQNEAQ. The CDR3 is 14 amino acids. CDR3 loop: CASSPPGRGNEQYF. The DNA for the CDR3 is TGTGCCAGCAGCCCGCCGGGCAGGGGTAACGAGCAGTACTTC.

The J gene is TRBJ2-2, the V gene TRBV11-2; TRBD1 might be the D (5 bases). The CDR3 runs 15 residues. Trimming cost V 3 bases and J 5 bases, with 13 bases left between them. The germline gives CDR1 SGHAT, CDR2 FQNNGV. The CDR3 coding sequence is TGTGCCAGCAGCTTGGAAGGGGTCGGGACCGGGGAGCTGTTTTTT. Protein product: CASSLEGVGTGELFF. The full variable domain, with the rest looked up from reference TRBV11-2 and TRBJ2-2, is EAGVAQSPRYKIIEKRQSVAFWCNPISGHATLYWYQQILGQGPKLLIQFQNNGVVDDSQLPKDRFSAERLKGVDSTLKIQPAKLEDSAVYLCASSLEGVGTGELFFGEGSRLTVL.

The chain is built from TRBV7-2 and TRBJ2-4; the D call may be TRBD1 or TRBD2 (5 bases each). The V gene's germline CDR1 is SGHTA and CDR2 FQGNSA. This CDR3 is built from 15 residues. The V gene lost 3 bases and the J gene lost 1 base, with 10 bases spanning the gap. CDR3 protein: CASSFGGRAKNIQYF. Written as DNA, the CDR3 is TGTGCCAGCAGCTTTGGGGGAAGGGCCAAAAACATTCAGTACTTC.

This chain links TRBV19 with TRBJ2-7; either TRBD1 or TRBD2 may supply D (5 bases each). Per germline, CDR1 LNHDA and CDR2 SQIVND (reference sequence). The V gene lost 3 bases and the J gene lost 2 bases, with 11 bases spanning the gap. CDR3 length: 14 amino acids. In nucleotides, the CDR3 is TGTGCCAGTAGTATGAAGGGGACCACCTACGAGCAGTACTTC. Protein: CASSMKGTTYEQYF.

The rearrangement links TRBV7-2 to TRBJ2-1, with D hard to call. V shed 2 bases and J shed 8 bases, with 13 bases lying between them. This CDR3 spans 14 amino acids. CDR1 and CDR2 (germline): SGHTA, FQGNSA. Here the CDR3 DNA reads TGTGCCAGCAGCTTACAGGTTGTCATCCATGAGCAGTTCTTC. This translates into CASSLQVVIHEQFF.

This chain uses TRBV19 with TRBJ2-5, with a possible D match to TRBD2 (6 bases). Germline CDR1 and CDR2: LNHDA and SQIVND (reference sequence). The CDR3 loop spans 15 amino acids. With 2 bases removed from V and 2 bases from J, the gap between germline ends came to 12 bases. The DNA for the CDR3 is TGTGCCAGTAGTATAAAGACCGGGACTCAAGAGACCCAGTACTTC. It specifies CASSIKTGTQETQYF. Together with reference TRBV19 and TRBJ2-5, the CDR3 gives the full variable domain: DGGITQSPKYLFRKEGQNVTLSCEQNLNHDAMYWYRQDPGQGLRLIYYSQIVNDFQKGDIAEGYSVSREKKESFPLTVTSAQKNPTAFYLCASSIKTGTQETQYFGPGTRLLVL.

This clone was seen a few times. This chain uses TRBV2 with TRBJ2-6; D not resolved. The CDR3 runs to 15 residues. Between the trimmed V and J ends, which lost 6 bases and 3 bases, there was a span of 12 bases. The germline gives CDR1 SNHLY, CDR2 FYNNEI. CDR3 sequence: CASRWSADGANVLTF. CDR3 in DNA: TGTGCCAGCAGATGGTCGGCGGATGGGGCCAACGTCCTGACTTTC.

This chain connects TRBV10-3 to TRBJ2-2; D not certain. The CDR3 spans 14 residues. V was clipped by 0 bases and J by 4 bases, with 6 bases between them. The germline V gene encodes CDR1 ENHRY and CDR2 SYGVKD. CDR3 sequence: CAISESSPTGELFF. The CDR3 DNA follows: TGTGCCATCAGTGAGTCGAGTCCCACCGGGGAGCTGTTTTTT.

The chain uses TRBV15 and TRBJ1-4, with D unclear. This CDR3 has 15 residues. V dropped 0 bases and J dropped 6 bases, with 11 bases sitting between them. Germline V gene sequence: CDR1 LNHNV, CDR2 YYDKDF (reference sequence). The CDR3 DNA reads as TGTGCCACCAGCAGAGATCCGAACGGGGATGAAAAACTGTTTTTT. This codes for CATSRDPNGDEKLFF.

The count of this clone is one. The rearrangement uses TRBV18 and TRBJ1-4; possibly TRBD1 for D (6 bases). The CDR3 covers 15 residues. Germline V CDR1 and CDR2: KGHSH, LQKENI. V gave up 4 bases and J gave up 3 bases, with 12 bases separating them. CDR3 DNA sequence: TGTGCCAGCTCACTTGGTGGGGGCTCTAATGAAAAACTGTTTTTT. Translated: CASSLGGGSNEKLFF. The full variable domain, its missing parts supplied by reference TRBV18 and TRBJ1-4, is NAGVMQNPRHLVRRRGQEARLRCSPMKGHSHVYWYRQLPEEGLKFMVYLQKENIIDESGMPKERFSAEFPKEGPSILRIQQVVRGDSAAYFCASSLGGGSNEKLFFGSGTQLSVL.

The gene calls are TRBV10-3 and TRBJ1-1; TRBD1 might be the D (5 bases). The CDR3 spans 19 residues. Per the germline V gene, CDR1 is ENHRY and CDR2 is SYGVKD. The ends were cut back, 6 bases at V and 4 bases at J, with 30 bases in the middle. CDR3 region: CAISRTVGHGSRLGTEAFF. Written as DNA, the CDR3 is TGTGCCATCAGCCGGACGGTAGGACACGGGTCGCGTTTGGGCACTGAAGCTTTCTTT.